One sample yielded the 24 T cell receptor beta chains listed below, sequenced in a study of shared clonotypes between healthy human individuals (dated by TCRdb to about 2020). Library method: the immunoSEQ multiplex PCR assay. In its TCRdb copy, this immuneACCESS table keeps in-frame sequences only and misses some clones. Where compared with another copy, unresolved V genes explain less than half of these, and the others have no known cause. This sample lists about 110,000 clones; roughly 70% were detected once. The ten top clones hold around 25% of the sample. Sequencing used memory CD8+ T cells sorted from blood. The cell subset or site label, as the study defines it: CD45RO+ cells pooled with CCR7-negative TemRA cells. The receptors were sampled from a young woman in good health.

The chain has TRBV7-9 and TRBJ2-7; 10 nucleotides line up with TRBD2. Germline CDR1 reads SEHNR; CDR2 reads FQNEAQ (reference sequence). The ends lost 4 bases at V and 1 base at J; junction bases unmatched: 1. The CDR3 runs to 14 residues. Written as DNA, the CDR3 is TGTGCCAGCAGCTGGACTAGCGGTTCCTACGAGCAGTACTTC. Translating it yields CASSWTSGSYEQYF.

A few counts support this clone. This chain joins TRBV25-1 and TRBJ2-7, with D tentatively TRBD1 (5 bases). In germline, CDR1 is MGHDK, CDR2 SYGVNS. V was cut by 10 bases and J by 5 bases, with 12 bases left in between. CDR3 length: 11 amino acids. This CDR3 is CATFDSNEQYF. The CDR3, as DNA: TGTGCCACCTTTGACAGTAACGAGCAGTACTTC.

The V call is TRBV7-2, the J call TRBJ2-1, with no clear D. V was pared by 7 bases and J by 9 bases, with 16 bases between. The germline V gene encodes CDR1 SGHTA and CDR2 FQGNSA. The CDR3 loop spans 13 amino acids. The CDR3, as DNA: TGTGCCAGCACCACCTATCTCTGGGGTGAGCAGTTCTTC. Translating it yields CASTTYLWGEQFF.

The V and J genes are TRBV6-1 and TRBJ2-1, with 8 bases matching TRBD1. This CDR3 spans 17 amino acids. V lost 1 base and J lost 7; bases outside the gene matches: 12. Germline CDR1 MNHNS, CDR2 SASEGT. DNA of the CDR3: TGTGCCAGCAGTGAAGAGTCCCTATACAGGGGGAGGAATGAGCAGTTCTTC. Translating gives CASSEESLYRGRNEQFF.

CDR3 sequence (DNA): TGTGCCAGCAGTAGAGGCCGGGGACAGGGGCTAGATGGCTACACCTTC. Protein: CASSRGRGQGLDGYTF. The chain combines TRBV27 with TRBJ1-2, with 10 bases identical to TRBD1. The germline V gene has CDR1 MNHEY and CDR2 SMNVEV (reference sequence). Germline trimming cut 5 bases from V and 6 bases from J; bases unmatched to any gene: 12. This CDR3 region has 16 residues.

The chain carries TRBV25-1 and TRBJ2-1; 9 nucleotides match TRBD2. This CDR3 region has 17 residues. The junction had 8 bases not matched to a gene; V was cut back by 4 bases and J by 1 base. CDR1 MGHDK and CDR2 SYGVNS come from the germline V gene. CDR3 amino acids: CASSALGLALSYNEQFF. CDR3 coding DNA: TGTGCCAGCAGTGCCTTGGGACTAGCCCTATCCTACAATGAGCAGTTCTTC.

The rearrangement links TRBV27 to TRBJ2-7; D perhaps matches TRBD1 (6 bases). CDR3 length equals 13 residues. Trimming removed 6 bases from V and 2 bases from J, with 11 bases in between. CDR1 is MNHEY and CDR2 is SMNVEV in the germline V gene (reference sequence). The CDR3 DNA follows: TGTGCCAGCAGGCCACAGGGAACCTACGAGCAGTACTTC. It codes for CASRPQGTYEQYF.

This rearrangement joins TRBV5-4 to TRBJ2-1; D unresolved. The CDR3 covers 11 residues. Trimming shortened V by 1 base and J by 8 bases, and 4 bases separated the two germline ends. Germline-derived CDR1 and CDR2 are SGHNT and YYREEE (reference sequence). The chain's CDR3 is CASSLYDEQFF. CDR3 sequence (DNA): TGTGCCAGCAGCTTGTATGATGAGCAGTTCTTC.

The gene calls are TRBV7-4 and TRBJ1-2, with 10 nucleotides matching TRBD1. The germline gives CDR1 SGHVT, CDR2 SQSDAQ. CDR3 length: 17 amino acids. V lost 6 bases to trimming and J lost 1 base; unmatched junction nucleotides: 11. This CDR3 reads CASSPPGTGELNYGYTF. CDR3 DNA sequence: TGTGCCAGCAGTCCACCCGGGACAGGGGAACTTAACTATGGCTACACCTTC.

V gene TRBV27 combines with J gene TRBJ2-1; D remains unclear. Trimming removed 5 bases from V and 6 bases from J, with 11 bases in between. CDR3 length equals 13 residues. Germline lookup yields CDR1 MNHEY and CDR2 SMNVEV (reference sequence). The CDR3 here is CASSPRLANEQFF. CDR3 sequence (DNA): TGTGCCAGCAGTCCCAGGCTGGCCAATGAGCAGTTCTTC.

This chain uses TRBV27 with TRBJ2-7; no firm D call. Trimming pared 1 base from V and 5 bases from J, leaving 9 bases between. This CDR3 is built from 13 residues. The germline V gene encodes CDR1 MNHEY and CDR2 SMNVEV (reference sequence). CDR3 protein: CASSLFAPDEQYF. In nucleotides, the CDR3 is TGTGCCAGCAGTTTATTTGCCCCGGACGAGCAGTACTTC.

A single count supports this clone. This chain links TRBV29-1 with TRBJ2-7, with D possibly being TRBD1 (6 bases). The CDR3 has 14 residues. V dropped 0 bases and J dropped 0 bases, with 9 bases sitting between them. Germline assignment: CDR1 SQVTM and CDR2 ANQGSEA. The CDR3 nucleotides are TGCAGCGTTGAAGAGAACAGGGACTCCTACGAGCAGTACTTC. Protein sequence: CSVEENRDSYEQYF.

This chain's CDR3 is CASSRTGGNQPQHF. The CDR3 DNA follows: TGTGCCAGCAGTCGGACAGGGGGAAATCAGCCCCAGCATTTT. This sequence joins TRBV2 and TRBJ1-5, with 10 nucleotides matching TRBD1. Germline values: CDR1 SNHLY, CDR2 FYNNEI. After removal of 5 bases from V and 4 bases from J, the junction contained 2 bases not matched to a gene. The CDR3 covers 14 residues. Drawing the rest from reference TRBV2 and TRBJ1-5, the complete variable domain is EPEVTQTPSHQVTQMGQEVILRCVPISNHLYFYWYRQILGQKVEFLVSFYNNEISEKSEIFDDQFSVERPDGSNFTLKIRSTKLEDSAMYFCASSRTGGNQPQHFGDGTRLSIL.

The V call is TRBV2, the J call TRBJ1-2; D not resolved. CDR3 length equals 14 residues. CDR1 is SNHLY, CDR2 FYNNEI, per germline. V was cut by 3 bases and J by 3 bases, with 11 bases left in between. CDR3 loop: CASSDVTFDYGYTF. As DNA, the CDR3 is TGTGCCAGCAGTGATGTCACCTTCGACTATGGCTACACCTTC. Based on the CDR3 plus reference TRBV2 and TRBJ1-2, the full variable domain is EPEVTQTPSHQVTQMGQEVILRCVPISNHLYFYWYRQILGQKVEFLVSFYNNEISEKSEIFDDQFSVERPDGSNFTLKIRSTKLEDSAMYFCASSDVTFDYGYTFGSGTRLTVV.

The chain combines TRBV27 with TRBJ1-1, with no clear D. The CDR3 runs 13 residues. V lost 5 bases and J lost 3, with 10 bases in between. Germline assignment: CDR1 MNHEY and CDR2 SMNVEV (reference sequence). Here the CDR3 reads CASSPTAYTEAFF. In DNA form, the CDR3 reads TGTGCCAGCAGTCCCACAGCGTACACTGAAGCTTTCTTT.

This clone occurred a few times. The rearrangement joins TRBV2 to TRBJ1-2; D gene ambiguous. The germline V and J ends were trimmed by 2 bases and 7 bases, with 2 bases remaining between them. Germline CDR1 and CDR2: SNHLY and FYNNEI. The CDR3 covers 10 residues. The CDR3 sequence is CASSEFGYTF. For the CDR3, the DNA is TGTGCCAGCAGTGAATTTGGCTACACCTTC.

This sequence joins TRBV5-1 and TRBJ2-7, with TRBD2 matching 8 bases. The CDR3 is made up of 14 amino acids. CDR1 and CDR2 from the germline V gene are SGHRS and YFSETQ. The V segment lost 5 bases and the J segment 3 bases; nucleotides outside the gene matches: 7. The DNA for the CDR3 is TGCGCCAGCAGTCCCGGGACTAGATTCTACGAGCAGTACTTC. Translation: CASSPGTRFYEQYF.

To note about this clone: Possible read error: a much larger clone is one base away. The chain employs TRBV7-9 and TRBJ2-2, with 12 positions matching TRBD2. Germline trimming cut 6 bases from V and 5 bases from J; bases unmatched to any gene: 4. Germline loops: CDR1 SEHNR, CDR2 FQNEAQ (reference sequence). The CDR3 totals 15 residues. This CDR3 reads CASSRLAGETGELFF. The CDR3 nucleotides are TGTGCCAGCAGTCGACTAGCGGGAGAAACCGGGGAGCTGTTTTTT.

The chain uses TRBV27 and TRBJ1-4; 8 bases agree with TRBD1. Germline CDR1 and CDR2: MNHEY and SMNVEV (reference sequence). CDR3 size: 16 residues. V shed 5 bases and J 3 bases; nucleotides not matched to a gene: 8. The CDR3 DNA is TGTGCCAGCAGTCCACAATTACAGGGGGCTAATGAAAAACTGTTTTTT. Its protein is CASSPQLQGANEKLFF.

The chain joins TRBV5-6 to TRBJ2-1; no clear D. The CDR3 covers 12 residues. CDR1 is SGHDT and CDR2 is YYEEEE in the germline V gene. V lost 7 bases, J lost 12 bases, and 17 bases lay in between. In DNA form, the CDR3 reads TGTGCCAGCGGCGTTCAAGCCGATGGGCAGTTCTTC. Translation: CASGVQADGQFF.

The chain joins TRBV13 to TRBJ1-2, with 9 bases identical to TRBD1. Germline V lookup: CDR1 PRHDT, CDR2 FYEKMQ (reference sequence). Unmatched junction bases numbered 9, after V lost 4 bases and J lost 6 bases. This CDR3 comprises 15 residues. The CDR3 is CASSSDRGRWDGYTF. CDR3 in DNA: TGTGCCAGCAGCTCGGACAGGGGTAGGTGGGATGGCTACACCTTC.

This clone was recorded many times. The chain combines TRBV19 with TRBJ2-2; TRBD2 matches 10 bases. This CDR3 comprises 15 residues. The trim removed 7 bases at V and 3 bases at J, leaving 5 bases unmatched. Per the germline V gene, CDR1 is LNHDA and CDR2 is SQIVND (reference sequence). The CDR3 spells CASKAGGPDTGELFF. DNA for the CDR3: TGTGCCAGTAAAGCGGGAGGGCCCGACACCGGGGAGCTGTTTTTT. Full variable domain (rest looked up from reference TRBV19 and TRBJ2-2): DGGITQSPKYLFRKEGQNVTLSCEQNLNHDAMYWYRQDPGQGLRLIYYSQIVNDFQKGDIAEGYSVSREKKESFPLTVTSAQKNPTAFYLCASKAGGPDTGELFFGEGSRLTVL.

V usage is TRBV30 and J usage is TRBJ2-7; TRBD1 is a possible D gene (5 bases). This CDR3 is 13 amino acids long. V was clipped by 0 bases and J by 0 bases, with 6 bases between them. CDR1 and CDR2 from the germline V gene are GTSNPN and SVGIG (reference sequence). The CDR3 nucleotides are TGTGCCTGGAGTGTAGGGGTCTCCTACGAGCAGTACTTC. As protein: CAWSVGVSYEQYF.

The V gene is TRBV4-1, the J gene TRBJ2-7; 9 positions agree with TRBD1. V dropped 4 bases and J dropped 3; count of bases not matched to a gene: 7. CDR1 is MGHRA, CDR2 YSYEKL, per germline. The CDR3 loop spans 15 amino acids. The CDR3 loop reads CASSRSGTGIYEQYF. CDR3 coding DNA: TGCGCCAGCAGCCGATCCGGGACAGGGATCTACGAGCAGTACTTC.